The 6 T cell receptor beta chains in this list originate from one sample, sequenced in a study of blood T cell repertoires in COVID-19. TCRdb keeps only in-frame clones here, not all; method: immunoSEQ multiplex PCR. Of some 350,000 clones listed, around 87% were seen once; the top ten hold about 6%. Material for sequencing was peripheral blood. Source of these receptors: a woman between 50 and 59 years old with COVID-19, enrolled during active disease.

The sample holds one count of this clone. The rearrangement links TRBV19 to TRBJ2-1; no reliable D call. V lost 4 bases and J 6 bases, leaving 7 bases between the germline ends. Germline V gene lookup returns CDR1 LNHDA and CDR2 SQIVND (reference sequence). CDR3 size: 12 residues. The CDR3 here is CASSSSSNEQFF. The CDR3 DNA is TGTGCCAGTAGTAGTAGTTCCAATGAGCAGTTCTTC. The whole variable domain, remainder taken from reference TRBV19 and TRBJ2-1, is DGGITQSPKYLFRKEGQNVTLSCEQNLNHDAMYWYRQDPGQGLRLIYYSQIVNDFQKGDIAEGYSVSREKKESFPLTVTSAQKNPTAFYLCASSSSSNEQFFGPGTRLTVL.

The chain links TRBV6-2 or TRBV6-3 to TRBJ2-7, with D possibly being TRBD2 (5 bases). V lost 6 bases and J 3 bases, leaving 9 bases between the germline ends. This CDR3 is 12 amino acids long. Germline loops: CDR1 MNHEY, CDR2 SVGEGT. The CDR3 sequence: CASSQTNYEQYF. CDR3 bases: TGTGCCAGCAGCCAGACTAACTACGAGCAGTACTTC.

The chain couples TRBV27 to TRBJ2-7; 9 nucleotides match TRBD2. There are 19 residues in the CDR3. Germline CDR1 MNHEY, CDR2 SMNVEV (reference sequence). Germline trimming cut 5 bases from V and 5 bases from J; bases unmatched to any gene: 22. The CDR3 loop reads CASSPLIGGRGTQFNEQYF. DNA of the CDR3: TGTGCCAGCAGTCCCCTGATCGGCGGGAGGGGCACGCAGTTTAACGAGCAGTACTTC.

This chain links TRBV27 with TRBJ1-1, with D perhaps TRBD1 (6 bases). V dropped 4 bases and J dropped 2 bases, with 14 bases sitting between them. Germline V gene lookup returns CDR1 MNHEY and CDR2 SMNVEV (reference sequence). This CDR3 comprises 15 residues. As DNA, the CDR3 is TGTGCCAGCAGTTCCCACAGGGCCCTAAACACTGAAGCTTTCTTT. Its protein is CASSSHRALNTEAFF.

This clone was seen a few times. The CDR3 DNA is TGTGCCTGGACCCTCCAACCGGGCACTGAAGCTTTCTTT. As protein: CAWTLQPGTEAFF. The chain combines TRBV30 with TRBJ1-1; D ambiguous. The CDR3 is made up of 13 amino acids. V was shortened by 4 bases and J by 4 bases, with 13 bases between the two germline ends. In germline, CDR1 is GTSNPN, CDR2 SVGIG (reference sequence).

The chain is built from TRBV5-6 and TRBJ2-2; TRBD1 agrees at 7 bases. Germline CDR1 reads SGHDT; CDR2 reads YYEEEE. This CDR3 has 14 amino acids. After removal of 3 bases from V and 7 bases from J, the junction contained 6 bases not matched to a gene. The CDR3, as DNA: TGTGCCAGCAGCTGGATGGGGACAGACGGGGAGCTGTTTTTT. This gives the protein CASSWMGTDGELFF.